The clone carrying this T cell receptor beta chain appeared once. Antigen unknown. The data are from a study of CD4+ T cells in melanoma. Study results and limitations: A reported correlation linked neoantigen-specific CD4+ T cells to CD8+, macrophage and B cell function. Reportedly, melanoma neoantigen-specific CD4+ T cells showed varied differentiation states.

Clones were read by immunoSEQ multiplex PCR, and TCRdb kept only the in-frame ones, dropping some. The sample carries approximately 11,000 clones, about 66% recorded once. Sequencing was carried out using cells from a culture (not recorded whether cultured in vitro). This TCR was sampled from a human donor with melanoma.

Here the CDR3 reads CASTQRRGAYNEQFF. CDR3 DNA: TGTGCCAGCACCCAAAGGAGGGGTGCCTACAATGAGCAGTTCTTC. The genes are TRBV5-4 and TRBJ2-1; D possibly corresponds to TRBD2 (6 bases). The germline CDR1 and CDR2 sequences are SGHNT and YYREEE (reference sequence). V was trimmed by 6 bases and J by 2 bases, leaving 15 bases between them. The CDR3 is 15 residues long.